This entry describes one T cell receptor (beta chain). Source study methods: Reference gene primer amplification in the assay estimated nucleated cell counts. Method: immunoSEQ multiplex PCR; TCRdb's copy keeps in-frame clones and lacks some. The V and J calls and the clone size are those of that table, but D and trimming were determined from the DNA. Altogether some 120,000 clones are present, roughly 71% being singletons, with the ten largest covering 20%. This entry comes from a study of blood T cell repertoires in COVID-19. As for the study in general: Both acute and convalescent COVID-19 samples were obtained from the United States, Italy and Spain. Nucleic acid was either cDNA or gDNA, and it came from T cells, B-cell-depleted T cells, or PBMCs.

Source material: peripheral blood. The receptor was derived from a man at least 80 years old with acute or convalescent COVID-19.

CDR3: CASSTETRTGGHPRETQYF. The CDR3 DNA follows: TGTGCCAGCAGTACAGAAACCCGGACAGGGGGCCATCCAAGAGAGACCCAGTACTTC. V and J are TRBV6-2 or TRBV6-3 and TRBJ2-5; 11 positions agree with TRBD1. This CDR3 comprises 19 residues. Germline assignment: CDR1 MNHEY and CDR2 SVGEGT. V was clipped by 5 bases and J by 4 bases; unmatched bases: 18.